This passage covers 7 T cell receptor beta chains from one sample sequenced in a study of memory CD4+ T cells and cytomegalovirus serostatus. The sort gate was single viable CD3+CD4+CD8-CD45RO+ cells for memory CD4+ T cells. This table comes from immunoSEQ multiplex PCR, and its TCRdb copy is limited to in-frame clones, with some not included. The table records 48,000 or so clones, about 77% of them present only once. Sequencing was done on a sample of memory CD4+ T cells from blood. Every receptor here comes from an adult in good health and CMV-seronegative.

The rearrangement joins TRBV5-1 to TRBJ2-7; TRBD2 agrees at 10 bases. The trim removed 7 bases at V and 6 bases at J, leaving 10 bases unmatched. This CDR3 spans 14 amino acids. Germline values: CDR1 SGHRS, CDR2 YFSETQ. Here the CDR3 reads CASGPGTSVLEQYF. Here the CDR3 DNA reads TGCGCCAGCGGCCCCGGGACTAGCGTACTCGAGCAGTACTTC. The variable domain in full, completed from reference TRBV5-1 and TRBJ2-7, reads KAGVTQTPRYLIKTRGQQVTLSCSPISGHRSVSWYQQTPGQGLQFLFEYFSETQRNKGNFPGRFSGRQFSNSRSEMNVSTLELGDSALYLCASGPGTSVLEQYFGPGTRLTVT.

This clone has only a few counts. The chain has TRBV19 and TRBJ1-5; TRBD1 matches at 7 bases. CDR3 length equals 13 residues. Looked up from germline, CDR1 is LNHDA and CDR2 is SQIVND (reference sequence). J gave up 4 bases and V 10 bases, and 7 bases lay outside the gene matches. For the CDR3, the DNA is TGTGCCACGAATCGGGACAGAAATCAGCCCCAGCATTTT. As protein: CATNRDRNQPQHF.

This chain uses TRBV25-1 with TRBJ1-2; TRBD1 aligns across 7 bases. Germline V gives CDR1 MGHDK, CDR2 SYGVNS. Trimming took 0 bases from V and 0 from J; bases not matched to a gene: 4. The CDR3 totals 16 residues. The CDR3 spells CASSEYWTGPNYGYTF. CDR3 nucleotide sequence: TGTGCCAGCAGTGAATATTGGACAGGACCTAACTATGGCTACACCTTC.

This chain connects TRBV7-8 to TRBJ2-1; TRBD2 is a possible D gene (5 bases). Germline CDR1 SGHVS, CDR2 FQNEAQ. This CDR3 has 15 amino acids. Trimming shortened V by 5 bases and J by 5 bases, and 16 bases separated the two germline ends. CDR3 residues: CASSPRGRPDNEQFF. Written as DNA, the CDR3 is TGTGCCAGCAGCCCTCGGGGAAGGCCCGACAATGAGCAGTTCTTC.

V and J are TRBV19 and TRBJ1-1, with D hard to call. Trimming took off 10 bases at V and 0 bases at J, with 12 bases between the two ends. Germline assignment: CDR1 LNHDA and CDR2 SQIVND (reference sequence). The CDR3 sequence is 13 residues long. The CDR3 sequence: CATTSRLNTEAFF. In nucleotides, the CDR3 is TGTGCCACCACGAGCCGCTTGAACACTGAAGCTTTCTTT.

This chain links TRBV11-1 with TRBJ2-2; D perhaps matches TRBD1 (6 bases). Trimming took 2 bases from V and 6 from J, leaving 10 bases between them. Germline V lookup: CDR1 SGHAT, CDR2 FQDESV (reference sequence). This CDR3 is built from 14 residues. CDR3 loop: CASSLQGLAGELFF. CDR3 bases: TGTGCCAGCAGCTTACAGGGGTTGGCCGGGGAGCTGTTTTTT.

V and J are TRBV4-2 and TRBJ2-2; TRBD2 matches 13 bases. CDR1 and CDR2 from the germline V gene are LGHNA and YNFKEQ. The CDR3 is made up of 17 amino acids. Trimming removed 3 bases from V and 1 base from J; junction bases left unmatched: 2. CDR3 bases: TGTGCCAGCAGCCAGGGGACTAGCGGGGTGAACACCGGGGAGCTGTTTTTT. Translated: CASSQGTSGVNTGELFF.